Shown below are 21 T cell receptor beta chains from a single sample sequenced in a study of shared clonotypes between healthy human individuals. Profiled with immunoSEQ multiplex PCR; TCRdb holds only in-frame clones, not every one. Of about 2.3 million clones in the sample, approximately 95% were seen once. The sample taken for sequencing was naive CD4+ T cells from PBMCs. Subset of the sample: CD45RA+ positively selected. These receptors all come from a man younger than 30 in good health. Some clones in this sample may be carry-over from other donors' samples.

CDR3 DNA sequence: TGTGCCAGCAGCTTATCCGCAGGGAATGGCTACACCTTC. It codes for CASSLSAGNGYTF. This sequence joins TRBV7-2 and TRBJ1-2; tentative D call: TRBD1 (5 bases). CDR1 and CDR2 from the germline V gene are SGHTA and FQGNSA. Trimming cost V 2 bases and J 6 bases, with 10 bases left between them. CDR3 length equals 13 residues.

This chain links TRBV19 with TRBJ2-6; tentatively, D is TRBD1 (6 bases). V was clipped by 4 bases and J by 2 bases, with 9 bases between them. CDR3 length: 15 amino acids. Germline CDR1 reads LNHDA; CDR2 reads SQIVND (reference sequence). This CDR3 reads CASSRSGAGANVLTF. The CDR3 DNA reads as TGTGCCAGTAGTAGGTCAGGGGCTGGGGCCAACGTCCTGACTTTC.

The chain uses TRBV19 and TRBJ1-5, with 7 bases that match TRBD1. V lost 11 bases, J lost 7 bases, and 11 bases stayed unmatched. The CDR3 contains 13 residues. Germline CDR1 LNHDA, CDR2 SQIVND (reference sequence). The CDR3 nucleotides read TGTGCCGGTGGACAGGTGAGTCGGCAGCCCCAGCATTTT. Translation gives CAGGQVSRQPQHF.

In this sample, this clone turned up once. CDR3 in amino acids: CASSELGLAENEQFF. Here the CDR3 DNA reads TGTGCCAGCAGCGAACTGGGACTAGCGGAAAATGAGCAGTTCTTC. The chain employs TRBV7-3 and TRBJ2-1; TRBD2 aligns across 11 bases. CDR1 SGHTA and CDR2 FQGTGA come from the germline V gene. Germline trimming cut 5 bases from V and 7 bases from J; bases unmatched to any gene: 7. This CDR3 contains 15 residues.

The chain is built from TRBV6-6 and TRBJ2-7; 11 bases agree with TRBD2. The V gene's germline CDR1 is MNHNY and CDR2 SVGAGI (reference sequence). Unmatched junction bases numbered 4, after V lost 5 bases and J lost 4 bases. The CDR3 covers 14 residues. The CDR3 protein is CASSRGLAVYEQYF. DNA for the CDR3: TGTGCCAGCAGTAGGGGACTAGCGGTTTACGAGCAGTACTTC.

This chain links TRBV12-5 with TRBJ2-1, with 7 bases matching TRBD2. The ends lost 2 bases at V and 9 bases at J; junction bases unmatched: 7. Germline lookup yields CDR1 LGHNT and CDR2 FRNRAP. The CDR3 length is 14 residues. CDR3 in amino acids: CASGLTGLVGEQFF. In nucleotides, the CDR3 is TGTGCTAGTGGTTTGACCGGACTAGTCGGTGAGCAGTTCTTC. The whole variable domain, remainder taken from reference TRBV12-5 and TRBJ2-1, is DARVTQTPRHKVTEMGQEVTMRCQPILGHNTVFWYRQTMMQGLELLAYFRNRAPLDDSGMPKDRFSAEMPDATLATLKIQPSEPRDSAVYFCASGLTGLVGEQFFGPGTRLTVL.

The rearrangement joins TRBV10-3 to TRBJ1-2, with 10 bases fitting TRBD1. Trimming removed 7 bases from V and 8 bases from J; junction bases left unmatched: 10. Germline CDR1 is ENHRY and CDR2 is SYGVKD. The CDR3 has 14 amino acids. The CDR3 nucleotides read TGTGCCATCACACCCGAGACAGGGGGCAGAGGCTACACCTTC. Its protein product is CAITPETGGRGYTF.

This chain links TRBV5-8 with TRBJ2-7; D not certain. Trimming pared 4 bases from V and 3 bases from J, leaving 26 bases between. CDR3 size: 18 residues. From germline, CDR1 is SGHTS and CDR2 YDEGEE. The CDR3, as DNA: TGTGCCAGCAGCGCCCCAGGCCCGCAGGCTATTTCCCTCTACGAGCAGTACTTC. Protein: CASSAPGPQAISLYEQYF.

This chain links TRBV7-3 with TRBJ2-1, with D possibly matching TRBD2 (5 bases). This CDR3 region has 15 residues. V lost 5 bases to trimming and J lost 0 bases, with 11 bases between them. CDR1 and CDR2 (germline): SGHTA, FQGTGA. The chain's CDR3 is CASSQDFSSYNEQFF. Here the CDR3 DNA reads TGTGCCAGCAGCCAGGACTTCAGCTCCTACAATGAGCAGTTCTTC.

V is TRBV5-1 and J is TRBJ2-7; 7 bases fit TRBD1. This CDR3 comprises 13 residues. V shed 4 bases, J shed 3 bases, and the junction held 4 bases outside the gene matches. Germline loops: CDR1 SGHRS, CDR2 YFSETQ. Here the CDR3 reads CASSRDSNYEQYF. The CDR3 DNA is TGCGCCAGCAGCAGGGACAGCAACTACGAGCAGTACTTC.

V and J are TRBV7-2 and TRBJ2-1; D not resolved. Trimming shortened V by 1 base and J by 2 bases, and 9 bases separated the two germline ends. CDR1 and CDR2 (germline): SGHTA, FQGNSA. The CDR3 consists of 15 residues. For the CDR3, the DNA is TGTGCCAGCAGCTTAGTTGGGAAGGCCTACAATGAGCAGTTCTTC. It translates to CASSLVGKAYNEQFF.

CDR3 loop: CASSLSQGAAEAFF. The DNA for the CDR3 is TGTGCCAGCAGTTTATCCCAGGGGGCGGCTGAAGCTTTCTTT. The V gene is TRBV28, the J gene TRBJ1-1; 8 bases are shared with TRBD1. V dropped 1 base and J dropped 6; count of bases not matched to a gene: 4. Looked up from germline, CDR1 is MDHEN and CDR2 is SYDVKM. CDR3 length: 14 residues.

The V and J genes are TRBV6-6 and TRBJ2-1; D perhaps matches TRBD1 (5 bases). The CDR3 covers 15 residues. Per germline, CDR1 MNHNY and CDR2 SVGAGI (reference sequence). The germline V and J ends were trimmed by 0 bases and 5 bases, with 11 bases remaining between them. The CDR3, as DNA: TGTGCCAGCAGTTACTCGTGGCAGGGTGACAATGAGCAGTTCTTC. It translates to CASSYSWQGDNEQFF.

This chain connects TRBV4-1 to TRBJ1-1, with D tentatively TRBD1 (5 bases). Trimming took 1 base from V and 1 from J, leaving 7 bases between them. This CDR3 is built from 14 residues. From germline, CDR1 is MGHRA and CDR2 YSYEKL. CDR3 DNA sequence: TGCGCCAGCAGCCAAGGGACATCGAACACTGAAGCTTTCTTT. It specifies CASSQGTSNTEAFF.

This chain joins TRBV5-1 and TRBJ1-5; D remains ambiguous. Trimming took 0 bases from V and 6 from J, leaving 10 bases between them. The CDR3 has 14 amino acids. Looked up from germline, CDR1 is SGHRS and CDR2 is YFSETQ. The CDR3 reads CASSLEGNAQPQHF. CDR3 DNA sequence: TGCGCCAGCAGCTTGGAAGGGAACGCTCAGCCCCAGCATTTT.

The chain employs TRBV7-9 and TRBJ2-6, with D unclear. Trimming cost V 5 bases and J 0 bases, with 8 bases left between them. The CDR3 covers 15 residues. The germline CDR1 and CDR2 sequences are SEHNR and FQNEAQ (reference sequence). The CDR3 DNA follows: TGTGCCAGCAGCCCAGGATACTCTGGGGCCAACGTCCTGACTTTC. This gives the protein CASSPGYSGANVLTF.

The chain recombines TRBV5-1 with TRBJ2-3; 9 bases match TRBD2. Germline CDR1 SGHRS, CDR2 YFSETQ. V was clipped by 6 bases and J by 6 bases; unmatched bases: 11. This CDR3 contains 15 residues. For the CDR3, the DNA is TGCGCCAGCATCGAGGTAGCGGGAGCCAAGGATACGCAGTATTTT. Its protein product is CASIEVAGAKDTQYF.

This chain connects TRBV15 to TRBJ2-7, with 9 bases matching TRBD1. From germline, CDR1 is LNHNV and CDR2 YYDKDF (reference sequence). V was pared by 1 base and J by 3 bases, with 7 bases of the junction left unmatched. The CDR3 runs 16 residues. The CDR3, as DNA: TGTGCCACCAGCAGAGGCCCGGGACAGGGAATCTACGAGCAGTACTTC. Translation gives CATSRGPGQGIYEQYF.

This clone was counted once. The chain links TRBV5-6 to TRBJ2-1; D tentatively reads TRBD1 or TRBD2 (5 bases each). The V gene lost 0 bases and the J gene lost 0 bases, with 10 bases spanning the gap. Germline-derived CDR1 and CDR2 are SGHDT and YYEEEE. This CDR3 region has 16 residues. CDR3 in DNA: TGTGCCAGCAGCTTGGGGGGCGGGTTCTCCTACAATGAGCAGTTCTTC. Amino acid sequence: CASSLGGGFSYNEQFF.

V usage is TRBV6-5 and J usage is TRBJ1-2; 8 bases map to TRBD1. Germline CDR1 is MNHEY and CDR2 is SVGAGI. V shed 6 bases and J 8 bases; nucleotides not matched to a gene: 11. This CDR3 is 14 amino acids long. This chain's CDR3 is CASRLQTGASGYTF. The CDR3, as DNA: TGTGCCAGCAGACTTCAGACAGGGGCGAGCGGCTACACCTTC.

Notes on this clone: Other DNA sequences in this specimen translate into the identical CDR3. The chain links TRBV7-2 to TRBJ1-5, with D possibly matching TRBD1 (5 bases). Per the germline V gene, CDR1 is SGHTA and CDR2 is FQGNSA. Trimming took off 2 bases at V and 2 bases at J, with 10 bases between the two ends. This CDR3 has 15 amino acids. This CDR3 is CASSLRQGGNQPQHF. The CDR3 region has the DNA TGTGCCAGCAGCTTAAGGCAGGGTGGCAATCAGCCCCAGCATTTT.